The 5 T cell receptor beta chains listed next were all sequenced from one sample in a study of shared clonotypes between healthy human individuals. The data were produced by immunoSEQ multiplex PCR, yet TCRdb's version contains in-frame clones alone and is incomplete. The sample includes roughly 500,000 clones, 79% of them seen just once. The sequencing sample was made of PBMCs. The receptors originated from a woman in her forties in good health. Some clones in this sample may be carry-over from other donors' samples.

This clone was detected a few times. The chain employs TRBV7-2 and TRBJ2-5; D not resolved. CDR1 and CDR2 (germline): SGHTA, FQGNSA. The CDR3 runs 12 residues. The V and J ends lost 7 bases and 5 bases respectively, with 11 bases between them. This CDR3 is CASTQGWETQYF. The CDR3 region has the DNA TGTGCCAGCACCCAAGGGTGGGAGACCCAGTACTTC.

This clone was recorded a few times. The V call is TRBV28, the J call TRBJ2-1; 8 bases fit TRBD1. CDR1 is MDHEN, CDR2 SYDVKM, per germline. V was pared by 4 bases and J by 8 bases, with 7 bases of the junction left unmatched. The CDR3 runs 14 residues. CDR3 bases: TGTGCCAGCAGTTCCGGACAGGGATGGGATGAGCAGTTCTTC. Its translation is CASSSGQGWDEQFF. The whole variable domain, remainder taken from reference TRBV28 and TRBJ2-1, is DVKVTQSSRYLVKRTGEKVFLECVQDMDHENMFWYRQDPGLGLRLIYFSYDVKMKEKGDIPEGYSVSREKKERFSLILESASTNQTSMYLCASSSGQGWDEQFFGPGTRLTVL.

The chain couples TRBV15 to TRBJ1-5; D uncertain. CDR3 length: 15 residues. Germline CDR1 and CDR2: LNHNV and YYDKDF (reference sequence). Trimming pared 1 base from V and 2 bases from J, leaving 9 bases between. The CDR3 bases are TGTGCCACCAGCAGAGTAGGGAGCGGCAATCAGCCCCAGCATTTT. Translating it yields CATSRVGSGNQPQHF.

There are a few counts of this clone. The chain combines TRBV11-3 with TRBJ2-2; D might be TRBD1 (6 bases). CDR3 size: 13 residues. The germline V gene encodes CDR1 SGHNT and CDR2 YENEEA. V lost 5 bases and J 7 bases, leaving 11 bases between the germline ends. CDR3: CASSELQGGELFF. DNA of the CDR3: TGTGCCAGCAGCGAGTTACAGGGCGGGGAGCTGTTTTTT.

For this clone: Given a far larger clone just one base away, this is likely a sequencing read error. This specimen includes other DNA sequences encoding the same CDR3. V and J are TRBV7-9 and TRBJ2-1, with D tentatively TRBD1 (7 bases). CDR3 length: 16 residues. Trimming stripped 0 bases from V and 8 bases from J, with 17 bases between. The germline gives CDR1 SEHNR, CDR2 FQNEAQ (reference sequence). CDR3 region: CASSLATTGEVDEQFF. The CDR3 DNA is TGTGCCAGCAGCTTAGCGACAACAGGGGAGGTCGATGAGCAGTTCTTC.